The text below deals with one T cell receptor (beta chain). Its antigen is as yet unknown. This record belongs to a study of blood T cells in healthy people across ages. Whole-study results and caveats: As age increased, TCR beta diversity per million T cells fell in a roughly linear fashion.

For the second PCR, which ran for about 6 to 11 cycles, a sample-barcoded 5' primer and a J-beta primer mix were used. MiXCR, applied by TCRdb to the 5' RACE reads, yields one record per CDR3 protein. The sample includes some 790,000 distinct CDR3 sequences, less than 35% of them seen just once. V was trimmed by 5 bases and J by 9 bases, leaving 13 bases between them. This CDR3 is built from 12 residues. Germline V gene lookup returns CDR1 SGHTA and CDR2 FQGNSA. The study recruited healthy Caucasian donors from Russia who were aged about 6 to 90. Isolation yielded PBMCs, at least 6.5 million per sample, in every case. At least 6 micrograms of total RNA were extracted per sample.

The sequenced sample consisted of blood. This chain connects TRBV7-2 to TRBJ1-1; D might be TRBD1 (6 bases). This TCR came from an elderly woman in good health. The CDR3 spells CASSVDRHKAFF. In DNA form, the CDR3 reads TGTGCCAGCAGCGTTGACAGGCATAAAGCTTTCTTT.